This record covers a single TCR beta chain. Its cognate antigen has yet to be identified. No per-base quality is available; no much larger clone lies one base away. The data belong to a study of T cell changes during pregnancy in multiple sclerosis (dated by TCRdb to the late 2010s). Context from the whole study: The study looked at changes in the T cell repertoire across pregnancy in women with multiple sclerosis.

Library prep was done by the immunoSEQ multiplex PCR assay. Entries here come from immuneACCESS through TCRdb and include only in-frame sequences with V and J called. Some clones fail to appear in such tables; in the studies checked, an unresolved V gene covers under half of the shortfall, and the cause of the remainder is unknown. This sample has about 49,000 clones in its table, and about 95% of those were observed once. The ten largest clones add up to under 7% of the sample. The junction shows trimming of 8 bases on V and 6 bases on J, and the gene matches do not reach 14 bases of it. Measured from the cysteine to the phenylalanine, the CDR3 is 16 residues long. Only the CDR3 DNA stays, 48 bases, in frame from base 1. Based on the germline V gene (reference sequence), the CDR1 and CDR2 sequences are SEHNR and FQNEAQ.

Sequencing used CD8+ T cells from peripheral blood mononuclear cells, obtained in the first trimester of pregnancy. The sequence was obtained from a female donor with multiple sclerosis, enrolled in a pregnancy study. The sequence links TRBV7-9 to TRBJ2-2; 8 nucleotides in the junction match TRBD2. The CDR3 region reads CASEADRGGLAGELFF. The DNA sequence is as follows: TGTGCCAGCGAAGCGGACCGCGGGGGGTTAGCCGGGGAGCTGTTTTTT.